The 15 T cell receptor beta chains presented below share a single source sample, sequenced in a study of patients and donors after allogeneic stem cell transplantation. Via MiXCR, TCRdb re-called the RT-PCR reads, giving one row per CDR3 protein. The data contain about a million distinct CDR3 sequences, approximately 18% of them singletons. What was sequenced was blood, either unsorted or a sorted T cell fraction (not recorded which). Source of these receptors: a human donor who was either an allogeneic HSCT recipient or a stem cell or donor lymphocyte infusion donor (not recorded which). It is not recorded whose cells these are; they may come from a transplant donor.

This rearrangement joins TRBV4-1 to TRBJ1-3; D ambiguous. CDR1 MGHRA and CDR2 YSYEKL come from the germline V gene. CDR3 size: 12 residues. The germline V and J ends were trimmed by 3 bases and 8 bases, with 8 bases remaining between them. Written as DNA, the CDR3 is TGCGCCAGCAGCCATATCAAGGACACCATATATTTT. Translated: CASSHIKDTIYF.

This chain connects TRBV2 to TRBJ2-1; 10 bases agree with TRBD2. CDR1 is SNHLY, CDR2 FYNNEI, per germline. The length of the CDR3 is 16 residues. Unmatched junction bases numbered 10, after V lost 6 bases and J lost 5 bases. CDR3 sequence: CASSLWTLAGDNEQFF. CDR3 nucleotides: TGTGCCAGCAGCCTGTGGACCCTAGCGGGGGACAATGAGCAGTTCTTC.

The rearrangement uses TRBV3-1 and TRBJ2-2, with 9 positions matching TRBD2. The germline CDR1 and CDR2 sequences are LGHDT and YNNKEL (reference sequence). The CDR3 covers 16 residues. The V gene end was trimmed by 4 bases and the J gene end by 4 bases; junction bases not matched to a gene: 7. Written as DNA, the CDR3 is TGTGCCAGCAGCCCCCGGGTAGCGGGAGCCACCGGGGAGCTGTTTTTT. It is translated as CASSPRVAGATGELFF.

The V gene is TRBV4-1, the J gene TRBJ2-7; 8 bases line up with TRBD2. Unmatched junction bases numbered 7, after V lost 1 base and J lost 5 bases. Germline lookup yields CDR1 MGHRA and CDR2 YSYEKL. This CDR3 is 15 amino acids long. The chain's CDR3 is CASSQVDGRAHEQYF. The CDR3 nucleotides are TGCGCCAGCAGCCAAGTAGACGGGAGGGCCCACGAGCAGTACTTC.

The DNA for the CDR3 is TGTGCCAGCAGCCCGAGGGGAGCGGGGGGGCCCGGAACCGGGGAGCTGTTTTTT. Protein sequence: CASSPRGAGGPGTGELFF. The genes are TRBV6-2 or TRBV6-3 and TRBJ2-2; TRBD2 matches at 10 bases. V dropped 6 bases and J dropped 5; count of bases not matched to a gene: 15. CDR3 length: 18 residues. Germline V lookup: CDR1 MNHEY, CDR2 SVGEGT.

This clonotype was seen a handful of times. The rearrangement uses TRBV6-5 and TRBJ1-5; D remains unclear. Germline assignment: CDR1 MNHEY and CDR2 SVGAGI. Deletions cut 0 bases from V and 4 bases from J, with 10 bases between. The CDR3 length is 15 residues. The CDR3 DNA follows: TGTGCCAGCAGTTACTCCATGGAGGGTAATCAGCCCCAGCATTTT. Translation: CASSYSMEGNQPQHF.

The chain employs TRBV7-3 and TRBJ2-6, with a possible D match to TRBD1 (7 bases). The V end lost 5 bases, the J end lost 2 bases, and 19 bases lay between the germline ends. The V gene's germline CDR1 is SGHTA and CDR2 FQGTGA. This CDR3 region has 18 residues. CDR3 coding DNA: TGTGCCAGCAGCCCGTTGGGGGGCAGGGGGACTGGGGCCAACGTCCTGACTTTC. Protein product: CASSPLGGRGTGANVLTF.

The V gene is TRBV10-3, the J gene TRBJ1-1; D call uncertain. V lost 0 bases and J 4 bases, leaving 9 bases between the germline ends. CDR1 is ENHRY and CDR2 is SYGVKD in the germline V gene. CDR3 length: 14 residues. CDR3 protein: CAISESLGFTEAFF. For the CDR3, the DNA is TGTGCCATCAGTGAGTCGCTGGGTTTCACTGAAGCTTTCTTT.

This chain links TRBV27 with TRBJ1-3, with TRBD1 identical over 8 bases. After removal of 3 bases from V and 1 base from J, the junction contained 2 bases not matched to a gene. Germline CDR1 is MNHEY and CDR2 is SMNVEV (reference sequence). The CDR3 loop spans 15 amino acids. This CDR3 reads CASSFRDRSGNTIYF. In DNA, the CDR3 is TGTGCCAGCAGTTTCCGGGACAGGTCTGGAAACACCATATATTTT.

V and J are TRBV29-1 and TRBJ1-1, with TRBD1 as a possible D gene (5 bases). The CDR3 has 14 amino acids. Trimming shortened V by 5 bases and J by 1 base, and 14 bases separated the two germline ends. CDR1 is SQVTM, CDR2 ANQGSEA, per germline. The DNA for the CDR3 is TGCAGCGTTACTGCTCGGGGGGAGAACACTGAAGCTTTCTTT. The encoded protein is CSVTARGENTEAFF.

The chain joins TRBV20-1 to TRBJ2-1; no clear D. Germline CDR1 and CDR2: DFQATT and SNEGSKA (reference sequence). The germline V and J ends were trimmed by 2 bases and 6 bases, with 5 bases remaining between them. This CDR3 comprises 11 residues. The DNA for the CDR3 is TGCAGTGCTAGACGCCCCAATGAGCAGTTCTTC. Translating it yields CSARRPNEQFF.

This clonotype was seen a handful of times. V is TRBV7-3 and J is TRBJ1-1; 7 bases fit TRBD1. Trimming took 5 bases from V and 1 from J; bases not matched to a gene: 7. CDR3 length equals 15 residues. Germline CDR1 and CDR2: SGHTA and FQGTGA. The chain's CDR3 is CASSVTGFGNTEAFF. The DNA for the CDR3 is TGTGCCAGCAGCGTGACAGGGTTCGGGAACACTGAAGCTTTCTTT.

Concerning this clonotype itself: One end of the junction varies from germline; a read error may be responsible. The V call is TRBV27, the J call TRBJ2-7; D remains ambiguous. The CDR3 is 15 amino acids. Germline CDR1 reads MNHEY; CDR2 reads SMNVEV (reference sequence). This CDR3 reads CPSSEIRAKSYEQYF. The CDR3 bases are TGTCCCAGCAGTGAAATCCGGGCCAAATCCTACGAGCAGTACTTC.

The rearrangement joins TRBV28 to TRBJ1-2; weak D call: TRBD1 (5 bases). Per the germline V gene, CDR1 is MDHEN and CDR2 is SYDVKM. There are 13 residues in the CDR3. V gave up 8 bases and J gave up 4 bases, with 14 bases separating them. The CDR3 nucleotides are TGTGCCAGCCGCTATCCCGGGACCTATGGCTACACCTTC. Encoded protein: CASRYPGTYGYTF.

This clonotype was picked up many times. The chain couples TRBV29-1 to TRBJ2-1; D call uncertain. The V end lost 1 base, the J end lost 0 bases, and 7 bases lay between the germline ends. This CDR3 comprises 14 residues. Germline V gene data show CDR1 as SQVTM and CDR2 as ANQGSEA. CDR3 DNA sequence: TGCAGCGTTGAAGTCCCGAGCTCCTACAATGAGCAGTTCTTC. Encoded protein: CSVEVPSSYNEQFF.